This T cell receptor (beta chain) was sequenced in a study of T-cell memory formation after mild COVID-19. This clonotype has a handful of counts. TCRdb analysed the 5' RACE reads with MiXCR anew, one entry per CDR3 protein. The data show fewer than 450,000 distinct CDR3 sequences, about 24% seen once. The CDR3 is 13 amino acids. Trimming took 4 bases from V and 10 from J; bases not matched to a gene: 8. Germline-derived CDR1 and CDR2 are MNHEY and SVGAGI. The TCR sequence derives from an adult woman who had mild COVID-19 (a few samples of this study predate the infection). Cell type and time point are not known. V and J are TRBV6-5 and TRBJ1-1; TRBD1 aligns across 8 bases. Sequences were obtained from PBMCs or a T cell subset sorted from them (not recorded which). Written as DNA, the CDR3 is TGTGCCAGCAGTTCTCCAGGGGGCAGATCAGCTTTCTTT. Translated, it gives CASSSPGGRSAFF.